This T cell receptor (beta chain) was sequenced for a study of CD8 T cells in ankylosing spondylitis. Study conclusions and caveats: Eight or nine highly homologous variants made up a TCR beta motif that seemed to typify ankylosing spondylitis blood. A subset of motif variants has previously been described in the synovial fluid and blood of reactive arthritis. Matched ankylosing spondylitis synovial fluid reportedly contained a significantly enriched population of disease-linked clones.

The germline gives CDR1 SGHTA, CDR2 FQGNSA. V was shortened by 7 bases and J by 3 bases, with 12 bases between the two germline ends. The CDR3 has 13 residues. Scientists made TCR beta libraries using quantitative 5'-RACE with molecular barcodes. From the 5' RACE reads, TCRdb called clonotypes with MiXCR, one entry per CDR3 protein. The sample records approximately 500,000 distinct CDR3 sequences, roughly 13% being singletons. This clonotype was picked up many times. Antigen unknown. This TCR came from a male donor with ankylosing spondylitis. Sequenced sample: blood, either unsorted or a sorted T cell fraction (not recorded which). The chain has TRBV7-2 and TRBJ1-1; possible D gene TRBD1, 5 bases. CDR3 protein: CASTFDRYTEAFF. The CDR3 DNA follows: TGTGCCAGCACCTTCGACAGATACACTGAAGCTTTCTTT.